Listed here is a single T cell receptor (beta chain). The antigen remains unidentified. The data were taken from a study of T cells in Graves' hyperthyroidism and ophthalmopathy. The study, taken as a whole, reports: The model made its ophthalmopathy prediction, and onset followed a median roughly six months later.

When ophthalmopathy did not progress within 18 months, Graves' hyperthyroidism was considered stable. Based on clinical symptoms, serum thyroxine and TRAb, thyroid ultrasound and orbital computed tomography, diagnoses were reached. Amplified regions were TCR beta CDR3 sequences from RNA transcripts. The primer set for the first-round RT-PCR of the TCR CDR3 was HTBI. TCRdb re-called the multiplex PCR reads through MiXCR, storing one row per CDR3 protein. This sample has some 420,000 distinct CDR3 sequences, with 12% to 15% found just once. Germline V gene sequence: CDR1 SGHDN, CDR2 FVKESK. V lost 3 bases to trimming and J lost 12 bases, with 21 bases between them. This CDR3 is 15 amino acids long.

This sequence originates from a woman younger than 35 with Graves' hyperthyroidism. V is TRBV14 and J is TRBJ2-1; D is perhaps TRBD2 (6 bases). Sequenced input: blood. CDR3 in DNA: TGTGCCAGCAGCCAGATAGATCGGACCGGGGGACGGCAGTTCTTC. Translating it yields CASSQIDRTGGRQFF. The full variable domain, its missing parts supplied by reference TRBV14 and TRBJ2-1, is EAGVTQFPSHSVIEKGQTVTLRCDPISGHDNLYWYRRVMGKEIKFLLHFVKESKQDESGMPNNRFLAERTGGTYSTLKVQPAELEDSGVYFCASSQIDRTGGRQFFGPGTRLTVL.